Presented here are 29 T cell receptor beta chains from one specimen sequenced in a study of T cell repertoires in cytomegalovirus infection. MiXCR, run by TCRdb on the reads, gives a single entry per CDR3 protein. The table includes around 180,000 distinct CDR3 sequences, roughly 20% detected once. Sequenced: PBMCs. The receptors originated from a human donor in good health (CMV status not recorded). Some clones in this sample may be carry-over from other donors' samples.

The gene calls are TRBV5-4 and TRBJ2-5, with 7 positions matching TRBD2. The V and J ends lost 2 bases and 1 base, in that order; junction bases with no gene match: 8. The V gene's germline CDR1 is SGHNT and CDR2 YYREEE (reference sequence). CDR3 length: 16 amino acids. CDR3 region: CASSFEGGAPQETQYF. CDR3 sequence (DNA): TGTGCCAGCAGCTTTGAGGGAGGGGCGCCCCAAGAGACCCAGTACTTC.

J is TRBJ2-7 and V is TRBV29-1; TRBD2 agrees at 8 bases. The germline gives CDR1 SQVTM, CDR2 ANQGSEA. V shed 1 base and J 4 bases; nucleotides not matched to a gene: 6. The CDR3 totals 14 residues. The CDR3 here is CSVEVIAGTYEQYF. CDR3 DNA: TGCAGCGTTGAAGTTATAGCGGGGACTTACGAGCAGTACTTC.

The chain employs TRBV20-1 and TRBJ1-1; unclear D gene. The germline V and J ends were trimmed by 2 bases and 4 bases, with 35 bases remaining between them. CDR1 DFQATT and CDR2 SNEGSKA come from the germline V gene (reference sequence). This CDR3 spans 21 amino acids. The CDR3 nucleotides read TGCAGTGCTAGACGGGTGGCAGTGGGAAACGACGGACGGCGGTGGTCCACTGAAGCTTTCTTT. Translation gives CSARRVAVGNDGRRWSTEAFF.

In this sample, this clonotype turned up a few times. The rearrangement uses TRBV6-2 or TRBV6-3 and TRBJ2-7, with 9 nucleotides matching TRBD1. Germline V gene lookup returns CDR1 MNHEY and CDR2 SVGEGT. CDR3 length equals 14 residues. V shed 8 bases and J 6 bases; nucleotides not matched to a gene: 11. The CDR3 region is CASGFPGQGREQYF. CDR3 nucleotides: TGTGCCAGCGGATTCCCGGGACAGGGTCGCGAGCAGTACTTC.

This clonotype was counted a few times. The chain employs TRBV19 and TRBJ2-4; D might be TRBD1 (6 bases). CDR1 is LNHDA and CDR2 is SQIVND in the germline V gene (reference sequence). The CDR3 spans 15 residues. The ends were cut back, 7 bases at V and 4 bases at J, with 17 bases in the middle. This chain's CDR3 is CASTPATGPKNIQYF. CDR3 DNA sequence: TGTGCCAGTACTCCCGCGACAGGACCTAAAAACATTCAGTACTTC.

This clonotype showed up many times. V usage is TRBV11-2 and J usage is TRBJ1-4, with TRBD1 as a possible D gene (5 bases). CDR1 SGHAT and CDR2 FQNNGV come from the germline V gene. The CDR3 length is 14 residues. V lost 5 bases and J lost 8, with 15 bases in between. CDR3 in DNA: TGTGCCAGCAGCGTATCGGTGGAGGGGGAAAAACTGTTTTTT. Translated, it gives CASSVSVEGEKLFF.

The table lists this clonotype with many counts. The CDR3 spells CATSRDLGTGAYGYTF. The CDR3, as DNA: TGTGCCACCAGCAGAGATCTCGGGACAGGGGCCTATGGCTACACCTTC. The gene calls are TRBV15 and TRBJ1-2; 10 bases match TRBD1. This CDR3 has 16 amino acids. The J segment lost 4 bases and the V segment lost 0 bases, leaving 5 bases of the junction unmatched. CDR1 and CDR2 (germline): LNHNV, YYDKDF (reference sequence).

A note on this clonotype: The junction departs from the called germline gene at one end, perhaps through a read error. The chain uses TRBV19 and TRBJ2-1, with D unresolved. The CDR3 is 13 amino acids. CDR1 is LNHDA, CDR2 SQIVND, per germline (reference sequence). The CDR3 sequence: CTSSPDGYNEQFF. In DNA, the CDR3 is TGTACCAGTAGTCCGGACGGCTACAATGAGCAGTTCTTC.

This clonotype has at least ten counts. The gene calls are TRBV7-8 and TRBJ2-2; 9 bases align to TRBD2. V was pared by 2 bases and J by 6 bases, with 10 bases of the junction left unmatched. The germline CDR1 and CDR2 sequences are SGHVS and FQNEAQ. This CDR3 region has 17 residues. CDR3 in amino acids: CASSLLVAGDRPGELFF. For the CDR3, the DNA is TGTGCCAGCAGCTTATTGGTAGCGGGAGACCGCCCCGGGGAGCTGTTTTTT.

There are a few counts of this clonotype. The rearrangement joins TRBV7-2 to TRBJ1-5; 12 nucleotides agree with TRBD1. CDR3 size: 15 residues. V lost 3 bases and J lost 7; bases outside the gene matches: 4. Germline CDR1 and CDR2: SGHTA and FQGNSA. The chain's CDR3 is CASSLGQGAGQPQHF. The DNA of the CDR3 is TGTGCCAGCAGCTTGGGACAGGGGGCAGGGCAGCCCCAGCATTTT. Full variable domain (missing parts from reference TRBV7-2 and TRBJ1-5): GAGVSQSPSNKVTEKGKDVELRCDPISGHTALYWYRQSLGQGLEFLIYFQGNSAPDKSGLPSDRFSAERTGGSVSTLTIQRTQQEDSAVYLCASSLGQGAGQPQHFGDGTRLSIL.

This clonotype was found many times. The chain has TRBV12-3 or TRBV12-4 and TRBJ1-5; D possibly corresponds to TRBD1 (6 bases). The length of the CDR3 is 12 residues. Trimming removed 6 bases at V and 10 bases at J, with 13 bases between. Here the CDR3 reads CASSPPGAPQHF. CDR3 nucleotides: TGTGCCAGCAGCCCCCCAGGGGCTCCCCAGCATTTT.

This clonotype was seen only a few times. The rearrangement joins TRBV23-1 to TRBJ2-2, with D possibly matching TRBD1 (5 bases). TRBV23-1 counts as an open reading frame of uncertain function. Trimming cost V 1 base and J 1 base, with 10 bases left between them. The CDR3 extends over 16 amino acids. This chain's CDR3 is CASSQFYQGNTGELFF. The CDR3 DNA sequence: TGCGCCAGCAGTCAATTTTACCAGGGGAACACCGGGGAGCTGTTTTTT.

The V and J genes are TRBV7-6 and TRBJ2-1; TRBD1 might be the D (6 bases). From germline, CDR1 is SGHVS and CDR2 FNYEAQ. V lost 2 bases, J lost 0 bases, and 17 bases lay in between. The length of the CDR3 is 18 residues. The CDR3 DNA reads TGTGCCAGCAGCTTAAGGACAGCTGGAGTCGGCTCCTACAATGAGCAGTTCTTC. Amino acid sequence: CASSLRTAGVGSYNEQFF.

This clonotype was detected many times. This chain links TRBV11-2 with TRBJ1-1; 8 positions agree with TRBD1. CDR1 and CDR2 (germline): SGHAT, FQNNGV. The CDR3 is 13 amino acids. The trim removed 3 bases at V and 3 bases at J, leaving 0 bases unmatched. CDR3 in amino acids: CASSLTGDTEAFF. CDR3 nucleotides: TGTGCCAGCAGCTTGACAGGGGACACTGAAGCTTTCTTT.

The V and J genes are TRBV20-1 and TRBJ1-2; the D gene is possibly TRBD1 (5 bases). Germline-derived CDR1 and CDR2 are DFQATT and SNEGSKA (reference sequence). The CDR3 runs to 15 residues. V lost 0 bases, J lost 2 bases, and 13 bases lay in between. As DNA, the CDR3 is TGCAGTGCTAGAGATATTAACAGGCCGAACTATGGCTACACCTTC. This codes for CSARDINRPNYGYTF.

This clonotype occurred a few times. V is TRBV20-1 and J is TRBJ2-1; D is unclear. Germline V gene data show CDR1 as DFQATT and CDR2 as SNEGSKA (reference sequence). V was clipped by 0 bases and J by 9 bases, with 15 bases between them. The CDR3 spans 14 residues. CDR3 nucleotide sequence: TGCAGTGCTAGAGACGAGTTCGGTGACACTGAGCAGTTCTTC. This codes for CSARDEFGDTEQFF.

This clonotype was detected many times. The rearrangement joins TRBV7-3 to TRBJ2-1, with D hard to call. CDR1 is SGHTA and CDR2 is FQGTGA in the germline V gene. The CDR3 has 13 amino acids. Trimming removed 5 bases at V and 6 bases at J, with 11 bases between. CDR3 region: CASSPDPSNEQFF. CDR3 nucleotide sequence: TGTGCCAGCAGCCCCGACCCCTCCAATGAGCAGTTCTTC. Using reference TRBV7-3 and TRBJ2-1 for the parts outside the CDR3, the full variable domain is GAGVSQTPSNKVTEKGKYVELRCDPISGHTALYWYRQSLGQGPEFLIYFQGTGAADDSGLPNDRFFAVRPEGSVSTLKIQRTERGDSAVYLCASSPDPSNEQFFGPGTRLTVL.

Many counts were recorded for this clonotype. The chain couples TRBV7-6 to TRBJ2-5, with D possibly being TRBD1 or TRBD2 (5 bases each). This CDR3 is 14 amino acids long. Germline CDR1 reads SGHVS; CDR2 reads FNYEAQ. Trimming removed 5 bases at V and 3 bases at J, with 13 bases between. CDR3 DNA sequence: TGTGCCAGCAGCCAGGGCGGGCCAAAAGAGACCCAGTACTTC. Translated: CASSQGGPKETQYF. Full variable domain (remainder filled in from reference TRBV7-6 and TRBJ2-5): GAGVSQSPRYKVTKRGQDVALRCDPISGHVSLYWYRQALGQGPEFLTYFNYEAQQDKSGLPNDRFSAERPEGSISTLTIQRTEQRDSAMYRCASSQGGPKETQYFGPGTRLLVL.

This sequence joins TRBV6-2 or TRBV6-3 and TRBJ2-7, with 9 bases lining up with TRBD1. Germline V CDR1 and CDR2: MNHEY, SVGEGT. The trim removed 2 bases at V and 4 bases at J, leaving 6 bases unmatched. This CDR3 contains 15 residues. This CDR3 reads CASSYRGTGRYEQYF. In DNA form, the CDR3 reads TGTGCCAGCAGTTACCGAGGGACAGGGAGGTACGAGCAGTACTTC.

This chain uses TRBV2 with TRBJ2-5; no clear D. The germline V gene has CDR1 SNHLY and CDR2 FYNNEI. V lost 2 bases, J lost 4 bases, and 14 bases lay in between. The CDR3 is 15 residues long. The DNA of the CDR3 is TGTGCCAGCAGTGAATCGACCTCGGGTCGAGAGACCCAGTACTTC. It encodes CASSESTSGRETQYF.

The V and J genes are TRBV9 and TRBJ2-7; D is tentatively TRBD1 or TRBD2 (5 bases each). The length of the CDR3 is 13 residues. CDR1 SGDLS and CDR2 YYNGEE come from the germline V gene. Trimming left V 3 bases short and J 7 bases short, with 14 bases between. CDR3 loop: CASSDGTKVEQYF. The CDR3 nucleotides read TGTGCCAGCAGCGACGGGACCAAGGTTGAGCAGTACTTC.

The V and J genes are TRBV12-3 or TRBV12-4 and TRBJ1-6; tentatively, D is TRBD1 (5 bases). V was clipped by 6 bases and J by 10 bases, with 16 bases between them. This CDR3 is 14 amino acids long. The CDR3 is CASRYDSLGSPLHF. The CDR3 region has the DNA TGTGCCAGCAGATATGACAGTTTAGGATCACCCCTCCACTTT.

The chain uses TRBV10-3 and TRBJ1-5, with a tentative D call TRBD1 (5 bases). The CDR3 sequence is 14 residues long. The germline gives CDR1 ENHRY, CDR2 SYGVKD. Trimming cost V 10 bases and J 4 bases, with 17 bases left between them. The CDR3 spells CANRVREGNQPQHF. As DNA, the CDR3 is TGTGCCAATAGAGTCAGGGAGGGAAATCAGCCCCAGCATTTT.

The chain is built from TRBV28 and TRBJ1-3; the D is unclear. V was trimmed by 1 base and J by 0 bases, leaving 10 bases between them. The CDR3 totals 16 residues. Germline CDR1 reads MDHEN; CDR2 reads SYDVKM. This CDR3 reads CASSLSQPRSGNTIYF. The CDR3 DNA is TGTGCCAGCAGTTTATCCCAGCCCCGCTCTGGAAACACCATATATTTT.

This clonotype was picked up a small number of times. J is TRBJ2-2 and V is TRBV11-2; 8 nucleotides align to TRBD1. The junction had 4 bases not matched to a gene; V was cut back by 3 bases and J by 4 bases. Germline lookup yields CDR1 SGHAT and CDR2 FQNNGV. The CDR3 runs 15 residues. CDR3 coding DNA: TGTGCCAGCAGCTTCCGGGACAGGATCACCGGGGAGCTGTTTTTT. This translates into CASSFRDRITGELFF. Based on the CDR3 plus reference TRBV11-2 and TRBJ2-2, the full variable domain is EAGVAQSPRYKIIEKRQSVAFWCNPISGHATLYWYQQILGQGPKLLIQFQNNGVVDDSQLPKDRFSAERLKGVDSTLKIQPAKLEDSAVYLCASSFRDRITGELFFGEGSRLTVL.

As concerns this clonotype: A much larger clonotype is one base distant, so this may be a read error. The chain links TRBV28 to TRBJ2-1, with 12 bases fitting TRBD2. The V gene's germline CDR1 is MDHEN and CDR2 SYDVKM. The CDR3 has 15 residues. In nucleotides, the CDR3 is TGTACCAGCAGTTCTAGCGGGAGGGTACGAGGTGAGCAGTTCTTC. Amino acid sequence: CTSSSSGRVRGEQFF.

This clonotype has just a few counts. This chain joins TRBV4-1 and TRBJ2-1; 9 nucleotides align to TRBD1. The ends lost 1 base at V and 3 bases at J; junction bases unmatched: 1. Germline loops: CDR1 MGHRA, CDR2 YSYEKL. The CDR3 spans 15 residues. CDR3 bases: TGCGCCAGCAGCCAAGGACAGGGGGACTACAATGAGCAGTTCTTC. Residues: CASSQGQGDYNEQFF.

This rearrangement joins TRBV11-2 to TRBJ2-4, with a possible D match to TRBD1 (5 bases). This CDR3 contains 13 residues. The germline gives CDR1 SGHAT, CDR2 FQNNGV. Trimming shortened V by 5 bases and J by 4 bases, and 9 bases separated the two germline ends. CDR3 protein: CASSTGPKNIQYF. The CDR3 bases are TGTGCCAGCAGCACAGGCCCGAAAAACATTCAGTACTTC.

The genes are TRBV6-1 and TRBJ2-7; TRBD1 matches 9 bases. Unmatched junction bases numbered 8, after V lost 5 bases and J lost 6 bases. CDR1 and CDR2 from the germline V gene are MNHNS and SASEGT. The CDR3 covers 14 residues. This chain's CDR3 is CASSSTGGWSEQYF. The DNA of the CDR3 is TGTGCCAGCAGTTCAACAGGGGGCTGGAGCGAGCAGTACTTC.